The next 28 T cell receptor beta chains were all read from a single sample in a study of cytomegalovirus exposure and HLA in healthy donors. Produced via immunoSEQ multiplex PCR; TCRdb's table is partial and in-frame only. This table holds some 60,000 clones, approximately 96% found once. The specimen was PBMCs. The receptor source for this set is a young man in good health and CMV-seronegative.

V usage is TRBV28 and J usage is TRBJ2-7; no reliable D call. V was pared by 2 bases and J by 3 bases, with 11 bases between. The CDR3 runs 14 residues. CDR1 MDHEN and CDR2 SYDVKM come from the germline V gene. The CDR3 DNA is TGTGCCAGCAGTTTAATGGCAGGTCGCTACGAGCAGTACTTC. Translating it yields CASSLMAGRYEQYF.

The chain uses TRBV7-9 and TRBJ2-1; 12 bases map to TRBD2. The CDR3 totals 15 residues. Germline V gene lookup returns CDR1 SEHNR and CDR2 FQNEAQ (reference sequence). The J segment lost 7 bases and the V segment lost 2 bases, leaving 3 bases of the junction unmatched. The chain's CDR3 is CASSLLTSGSNEQFF. CDR3 in DNA: TGTGCCAGCAGCTTACTGACTAGCGGGAGTAATGAGCAGTTCTTC.

The CDR3 protein is CASSGTGLAGVRDTQYF. In DNA, the CDR3 is TGTGCCAGCAGTGGGACTGGGTTAGCGGGAGTCAGAGATACGCAGTATTTT. The chain couples TRBV28 to TRBJ2-3, with 9 bases lining up with TRBD2. The CDR3 runs to 17 residues. With V trimmed by 5 bases and J by 5 bases, 14 bases remained unmatched. Germline values: CDR1 MDHEN, CDR2 SYDVKM.

The chain has TRBV9 and TRBJ1-2, with TRBD1 identical over 8 bases. The CDR3 length is 16 residues. With 0 bases clipped from V and 5 bases from J, the junction kept 9 bases outside the gene matches. The germline V gene encodes CDR1 SGDLS and CDR2 YYNGEE. The CDR3 sequence: CASSVGSDREEYGYTF. CDR3 in DNA: TGTGCCAGCAGCGTAGGGTCGGACAGGGAGGAATATGGCTACACCTTC.

This rearrangement joins TRBV28 to TRBJ2-2; 7 bases agree with TRBD2. CDR3 length: 15 residues. The trim removed 2 bases at V and 5 bases at J, leaving 5 bases unmatched. CDR1 and CDR2 (germline): MDHEN, SYDVKM. CDR3 nucleotide sequence: TGTGCCAGCAGTTTAACGGGAGGTGGAACCGGGGAGCTGTTTTTT. The encoded protein is CASSLTGGGTGELFF.

The gene calls are TRBV19 and TRBJ1-2; 9 bases align to TRBD1. CDR3 length equals 15 residues. Germline CDR1 LNHDA, CDR2 SQIVND (reference sequence). Losses at the gene ends were 3 bases for V and 3 bases for J; bases not matched to a gene: 5. In nucleotides, the CDR3 is TGTGCCAGTAGTATTACAGGGGGCCTACACTATGGCTACACCTTC. Translating it yields CASSITGGLHYGYTF. Complete variable domain (other parts from reference TRBV19 and TRBJ1-2): DGGITQSPKYLFRKEGQNVTLSCEQNLNHDAMYWYRQDPGQGLRLIYYSQIVNDFQKGDIAEGYSVSREKKESFPLTVTSAQKNPTAFYLCASSITGGLHYGYTFGSGTRLTVV.

A single count supports this clone. The rearrangement joins TRBV30 to TRBJ1-1, with 9 bases aligning to TRBD1. V was clipped by 1 base and J by 6 bases; unmatched bases: 9. In germline, CDR1 is GTSNPN, CDR2 SVGIG (reference sequence). CDR3 length equals 15 residues. CDR3 protein: CAWSAPGTGTSEAFF. CDR3 sequence (DNA): TGTGCCTGGAGTGCCCCCGGGACAGGGACATCTGAAGCTTTCTTT.

This CDR3 reads CAISFGDSEAFF. CDR3 bases: TGTGCCATCAGCTTCGGGGACTCTGAAGCTTTCTTT. This chain links TRBV10-3 with TRBJ1-1, with D tentatively TRBD1 (5 bases). Between the trimmed V and J ends, which lost 6 bases and 6 bases, there was a span of 11 bases. Germline-derived CDR1 and CDR2 are ENHRY and SYGVKD. CDR3 length: 12 residues.

CDR3 bases: TGTGCCAGCAGTGAAACAGACAGGGGGCTTACAGATACGCAGTATTTT. Translated: CASSETDRGLTDTQYF. V gene TRBV25-1 combines with J gene TRBJ2-3; 10 nucleotides match TRBD1. Per the germline V gene, CDR1 is MGHDK and CDR2 is SYGVNS. The CDR3 covers 16 residues. The V and J ends lost 2 bases and 3 bases, in that order; junction bases with no gene match: 5.

The chain is built from TRBV7-2 and TRBJ2-1, with TRBD2 matching 7 bases. The V segment lost 5 bases and the J segment 8 bases; nucleotides outside the gene matches: 15. The germline CDR1 and CDR2 sequences are SGHTA and FQGNSA. This CDR3 contains 16 residues. CDR3 sequence reads: CASSPSGTNIRDEQFF. The CDR3 DNA follows: TGTGCCAGCAGCCCCTCCGGGACTAACATTCGGGATGAGCAGTTCTTC.

This chain joins TRBV7-2 and TRBJ2-1, with TRBD2 matching 7 bases. V shed 5 bases and J 2 bases; nucleotides not matched to a gene: 3. Looked up from germline, CDR1 is SGHTA and CDR2 is FQGNSA. This CDR3 has 14 amino acids. CDR3 sequence: CASSAGLAYNEQFF. The DNA of the CDR3 is TGTGCCAGCAGCGCTGGACTAGCCTACAATGAGCAGTTCTTC.

The chain recombines TRBV7-9 with TRBJ2-1; D possibly corresponds to TRBD2 (7 bases). This CDR3 is built from 15 residues. V dropped 1 base and J dropped 8 bases, with 15 bases sitting between them. Germline V gene data show CDR1 as SEHNR and CDR2 as FQNEAQ (reference sequence). The CDR3 reads CASSLEGGGPDEQFF. The CDR3 DNA reads as TGTGCCAGCAGCTTAGAGGGGGGAGGGCCCGATGAGCAGTTCTTC. The full variable domain, in which reference TRBV7-9 and TRBJ2-1 provide the parts outside the CDR3, is DTGVSQNPRHKITKRGQNVTFRCDPISEHNRLYWYRQTLGQGPEFLTYFQNEAQLEKSRLLSDRFSAERPKGSFSTLEIQRTEQGDSAMYLCASSLEGGGPDEQFFGPGTRLTVL.

The chain couples TRBV5-1 to TRBJ2-3; the D is unclear. The CDR3 loop spans 14 amino acids. The germline gives CDR1 SGHRS, CDR2 YFSETQ. V was shortened by 4 bases and J by 2 bases, with 11 bases between the two germline ends. DNA for the CDR3: TGCGCCAGCAGCCCTGGGCTGATCACAGATACGCAGTATTTT. Residues: CASSPGLITDTQYF.

This rearrangement joins TRBV10-2 to TRBJ2-2; perhaps TRBD2 as D (6 bases). The ends were cut back, 0 bases at V and 3 bases at J, with 8 bases in the middle. The CDR3 loop spans 15 amino acids. The germline gives CDR1 WSHSY, CDR2 SAAADI. The CDR3 loop is CASSESWGDTGELFF. Here the CDR3 DNA reads TGCGCCAGCAGTGAGTCTTGGGGGGACACCGGGGAGCTGTTTTTT.

V is TRBV7-2 and J is TRBJ1-2, with TRBD1 matching 7 bases. The CDR3 is made up of 15 amino acids. Looked up from germline, CDR1 is SGHTA and CDR2 is FQGNSA. V shed 5 bases and J 5 bases; nucleotides not matched to a gene: 11. This CDR3 is CASSDRTGKGYGYTF. The CDR3 bases are TGTGCCAGCAGCGACCGGACAGGAAAGGGTTATGGCTACACCTTC. Full variable domain (missing parts from reference TRBV7-2 and TRBJ1-2): GAGVSQSPSNKVTEKGKDVELRCDPISGHTALYWYRQSLGQGLEFLIYFQGNSAPDKSGLPSDRFSAERTGGSVSTLTIQRTQQEDSAVYLCASSDRTGKGYGYTFGSGTRLTVV.

This chain joins TRBV4-1 and TRBJ1-3; maybe TRBD1 (6 bases). The CDR3 consists of 15 residues. Germline V gene sequence: CDR1 MGHRA, CDR2 YSYEKL. Trimming took off 4 bases at V and 4 bases at J, with 14 bases between the two ends. CDR3 nucleotide sequence: TGCGCCAGCAGCCCGGGGGGGGCTTACGGAAACACCATATATTTT. It specifies CASSPGGAYGNTIYF.

This chain connects TRBV29-1 to TRBJ1-2; D not certain. This CDR3 contains 16 residues. Germline CDR1 is SQVTM and CDR2 is ANQGSEA. V was trimmed by 4 bases and J by 2 bases, leaving 20 bases between them. CDR3 nucleotides: TGCAGCGTTGTGGGCAGGATATCGGACTTAAACTATGGCTACACCTTC. Protein sequence: CSVVGRISDLNYGYTF.

The chain has TRBV18 and TRBJ2-1; maybe TRBD2 (6 bases). Germline CDR1 and CDR2: KGHSH and LQKENI. V dropped 1 base and J dropped 6 bases, with 10 bases sitting between them. The CDR3 has 14 amino acids. The CDR3 nucleotides are TGTGCCAGCTCACCACATATCGGGAGCAATGAGCAGTTCTTC. Encoded protein: CASSPHIGSNEQFF.

J is TRBJ2-1 and V is TRBV2, with 10 bases identical to TRBD1. Germline trimming cut 11 bases from V and 8 bases from J; bases unmatched to any gene: 9. Germline CDR1 SNHLY, CDR2 FYNNEI. The CDR3 contains 13 residues. The chain's CDR3 is CAGIRDRGHEQFF. The CDR3 bases are TGTGCCGGTATCCGGGACAGGGGACATGAGCAGTTCTTC.

The chain combines TRBV6-4 with TRBJ1-1; D is unresolved. V dropped 7 bases and J dropped 8 bases, with 14 bases sitting between them. CDR1 and CDR2 from the germline V gene are MRHNA and SNTAGT. CDR3 size: 12 residues. CDR3 protein: CASNDIFWEAFF. The DNA of the CDR3 is TGTGCCAGCAACGACATTTTTTGGGAAGCTTTCTTT.

The J gene is TRBJ1-2, the V gene TRBV28; perhaps TRBD1 as D (5 bases). The CDR3 length is 12 residues. Trimming stripped 3 bases from V and 8 bases from J, with 10 bases between. Germline V gene sequence: CDR1 MDHEN, CDR2 SYDVKM. The CDR3 protein is CASSLDIGGYTF. CDR3 DNA: TGTGCCAGCAGTTTGGACATCGGCGGCTACACCTTC.

The rearrangement uses TRBV5-1 and TRBJ1-5; TRBD1 aligns across 7 bases. The germline V gene has CDR1 SGHRS and CDR2 YFSETQ. V trimming: 0 bases; J trimming: 7 bases; junction bases outside the gene matches: 1. The CDR3 has 13 amino acids. The CDR3 is CASSLDRGQPQHF. In DNA form, the CDR3 reads TGCGCCAGCAGCTTGGACAGGGGCCAGCCCCAGCATTTT.

This chain joins TRBV6-5 and TRBJ2-7; D call uncertain. CDR1 is MNHEY and CDR2 is SVGAGI in the germline V gene. Trimming shortened V by 4 bases and J by 2 bases, and 12 bases separated the two germline ends. This CDR3 spans 14 amino acids. This chain's CDR3 is CASSSTQATYEQYF. DNA for the CDR3: TGTGCCAGCAGTTCCACGCAGGCGACCTACGAGCAGTACTTC.

The rearrangement uses TRBV28 and TRBJ1-1; tentatively, D is TRBD1 (6 bases). The CDR3 consists of 14 residues. CDR1 is MDHEN and CDR2 is SYDVKM in the germline V gene. V was shortened by 5 bases and J by 6 bases, with 16 bases between the two germline ends. CDR3 residues: CASSDPGQSAEAFF. DNA of the CDR3: TGTGCCAGCAGTGACCCCGGACAGTCAGCTGAAGCTTTCTTT.

The V call is TRBV2, the J call TRBJ1-1; 8 bases are shared with TRBD1. Germline assignment: CDR1 SNHLY and CDR2 FYNNEI. This CDR3 is built from 14 residues. The trim removed 4 bases at V and 2 bases at J, leaving 3 bases unmatched. The CDR3 region is CASSAGGPNTEAFF. CDR3 bases: TGTGCCAGCAGTGCAGGGGGCCCAAACACTGAAGCTTTCTTT.

V and J are TRBV5-1 and TRBJ2-1; TRBD2 agrees at 9 bases. After removal of 5 bases from V and 3 bases from J, the junction contained 6 bases not matched to a gene. Germline V gene lookup returns CDR1 SGHRS and CDR2 YFSETQ. The CDR3 has 15 amino acids. DNA of the CDR3: TGCGCCAGCAGTCCCGGGACTAGCTTCTACAATGAGCAGTTCTTC. As protein: CASSPGTSFYNEQFF.

V usage is TRBV29-1 and J usage is TRBJ2-1; D is undetermined. V lost 6 bases, J lost 7 bases, and 13 bases lay in between. The CDR3 covers 12 residues. CDR1 and CDR2 (germline): SQVTM, ANQGSEA. CDR3 DNA: TGCAGCGTCGCTGGGCCTTTGAATGAGCAGTTCTTC. Translating gives CSVAGPLNEQFF.

The rearrangement joins TRBV4-2 to TRBJ1-2, with TRBD1 matching 7 bases. Germline CDR1 and CDR2: LGHNA and YNFKEQ. The CDR3 is 14 residues long. Trimming cost V 0 bases and J 6 bases; bases outside gene matches: 4. CDR3 bases: TGTGCCAGCAGCCAAGAAGGGGGCTGGAATGGCTACACCTTC. Encoded protein: CASSQEGGWNGYTF.